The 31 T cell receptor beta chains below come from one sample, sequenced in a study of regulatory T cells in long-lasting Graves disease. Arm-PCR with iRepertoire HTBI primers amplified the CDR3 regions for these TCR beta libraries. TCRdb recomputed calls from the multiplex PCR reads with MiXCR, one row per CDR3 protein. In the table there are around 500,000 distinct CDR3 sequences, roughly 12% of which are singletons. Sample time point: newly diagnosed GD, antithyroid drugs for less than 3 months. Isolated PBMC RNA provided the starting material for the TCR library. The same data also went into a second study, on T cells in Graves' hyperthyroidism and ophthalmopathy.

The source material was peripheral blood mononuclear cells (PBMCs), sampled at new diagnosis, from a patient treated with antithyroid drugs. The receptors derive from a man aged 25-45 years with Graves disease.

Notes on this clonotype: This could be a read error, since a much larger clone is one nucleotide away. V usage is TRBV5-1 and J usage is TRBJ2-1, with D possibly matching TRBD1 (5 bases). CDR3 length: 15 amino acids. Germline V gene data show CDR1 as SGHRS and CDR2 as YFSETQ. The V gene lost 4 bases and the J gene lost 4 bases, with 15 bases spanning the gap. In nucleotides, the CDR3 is TGCGCCAGCAGCGGCCGTGGAACAGGTTACAATGAGCAGTTCTTC. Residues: CASSGRGTGYNEQFF. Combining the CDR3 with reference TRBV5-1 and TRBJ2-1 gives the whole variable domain KAGVTQTPRYLIKTRGQQVTLSCSPISGHRSVSWYQQTPGQGLQFLFEYFSETQRNKGNFPGRFSGRQFSNSRSEMNVSTLELGDSALYLCASSGRGTGYNEQFFGPGTRLTVL.

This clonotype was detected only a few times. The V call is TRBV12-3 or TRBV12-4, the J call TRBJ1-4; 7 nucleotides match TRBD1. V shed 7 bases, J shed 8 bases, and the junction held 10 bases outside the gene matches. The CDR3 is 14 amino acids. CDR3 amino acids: CASNPTGIAEKLFF. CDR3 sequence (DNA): TGTGCCAGCAACCCGACAGGGATCGCGGAAAAACTGTTTTTT.

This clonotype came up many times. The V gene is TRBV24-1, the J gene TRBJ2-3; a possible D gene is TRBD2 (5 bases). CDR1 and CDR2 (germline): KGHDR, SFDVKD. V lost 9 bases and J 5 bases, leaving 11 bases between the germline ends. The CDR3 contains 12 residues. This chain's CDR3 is CATGSVIDTQYF. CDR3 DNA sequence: TGTGCCACCGGGAGCGTCATAGATACGCAGTATTTT.

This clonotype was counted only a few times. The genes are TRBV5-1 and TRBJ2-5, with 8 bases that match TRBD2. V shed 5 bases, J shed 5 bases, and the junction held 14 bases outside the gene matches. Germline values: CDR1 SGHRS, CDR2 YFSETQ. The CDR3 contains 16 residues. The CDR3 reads CASRRVGAGVGETQYF. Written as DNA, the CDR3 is TGCGCCAGCAGGAGGGTCGGAGCGGGAGTGGGGGAGACCCAGTACTTC.

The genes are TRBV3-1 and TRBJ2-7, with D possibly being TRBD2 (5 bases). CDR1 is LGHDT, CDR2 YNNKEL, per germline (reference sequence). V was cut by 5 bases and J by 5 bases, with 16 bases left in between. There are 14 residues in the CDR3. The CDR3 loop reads CASSLMGVPDEQYF. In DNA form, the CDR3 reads TGTGCCAGCAGCTTGATGGGAGTTCCGGACGAGCAGTACTTC.

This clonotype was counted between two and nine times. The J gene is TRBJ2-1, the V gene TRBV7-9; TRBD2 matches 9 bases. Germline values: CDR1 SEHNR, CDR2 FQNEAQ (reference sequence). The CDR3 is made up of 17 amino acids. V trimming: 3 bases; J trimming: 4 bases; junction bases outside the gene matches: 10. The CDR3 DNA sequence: TGTGCCAGCAGCTTTATTGGCGGGAGGGCCGATTACAATGAGCAGTTCTTC. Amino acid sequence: CASSFIGGRADYNEQFF.

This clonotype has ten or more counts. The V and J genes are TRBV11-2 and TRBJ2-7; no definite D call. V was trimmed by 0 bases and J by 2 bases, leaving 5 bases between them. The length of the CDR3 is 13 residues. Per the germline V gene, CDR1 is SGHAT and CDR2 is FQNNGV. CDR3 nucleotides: TGTGCCAGCAGCTTAGACAGACCCTACGAGCAGTACTTC. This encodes CASSLDRPYEQYF.

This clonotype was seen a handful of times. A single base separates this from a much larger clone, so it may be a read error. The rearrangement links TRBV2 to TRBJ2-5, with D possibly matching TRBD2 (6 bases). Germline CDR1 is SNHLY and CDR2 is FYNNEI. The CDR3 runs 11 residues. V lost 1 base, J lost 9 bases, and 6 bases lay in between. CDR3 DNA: TGTGCCAGCAGTGAAGGGGAGGCCCAGTACTTC. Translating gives CASSEGEAQYF.

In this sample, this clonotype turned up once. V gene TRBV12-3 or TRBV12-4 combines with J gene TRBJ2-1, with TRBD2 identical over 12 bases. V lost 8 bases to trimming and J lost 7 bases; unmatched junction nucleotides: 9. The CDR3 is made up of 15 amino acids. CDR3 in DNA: TGTGCCAGCCGCCTAGCGGGAGGGCCGAGGAATGAGCAGTTCTTC. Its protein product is CASRLAGGPRNEQFF.

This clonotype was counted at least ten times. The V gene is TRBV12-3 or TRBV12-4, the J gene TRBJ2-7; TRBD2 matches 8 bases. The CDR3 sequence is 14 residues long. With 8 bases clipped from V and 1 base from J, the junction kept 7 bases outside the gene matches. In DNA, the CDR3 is TGTGCCAGCCAAATCCGCGGGGGGTCCTACGAGCAGTACTTC. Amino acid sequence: CASQIRGGSYEQYF.

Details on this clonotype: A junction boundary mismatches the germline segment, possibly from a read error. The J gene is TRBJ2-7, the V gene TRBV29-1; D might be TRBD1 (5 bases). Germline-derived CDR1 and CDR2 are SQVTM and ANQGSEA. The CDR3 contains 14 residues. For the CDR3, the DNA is TGCAGCGTTGAAAAGGGGTCCTCCTCCTGCGAGCAGTACTTC. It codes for CSVEKGSSSCEQYF.

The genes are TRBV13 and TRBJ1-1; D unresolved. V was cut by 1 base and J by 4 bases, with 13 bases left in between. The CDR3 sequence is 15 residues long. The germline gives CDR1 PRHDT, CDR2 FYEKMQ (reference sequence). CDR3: CASSLVAEGVTEAFF. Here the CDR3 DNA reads TGTGCCAGCAGCTTAGTCGCCGAAGGAGTCACTGAAGCTTTCTTT.

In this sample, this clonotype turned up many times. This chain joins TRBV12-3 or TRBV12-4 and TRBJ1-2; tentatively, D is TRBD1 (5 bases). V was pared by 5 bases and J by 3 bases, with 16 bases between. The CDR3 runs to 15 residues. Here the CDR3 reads CASSGSGQGDYGYTF. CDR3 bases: TGTGCCAGCAGTGGATCAGGGCAGGGTGACTATGGCTACACCTTC.

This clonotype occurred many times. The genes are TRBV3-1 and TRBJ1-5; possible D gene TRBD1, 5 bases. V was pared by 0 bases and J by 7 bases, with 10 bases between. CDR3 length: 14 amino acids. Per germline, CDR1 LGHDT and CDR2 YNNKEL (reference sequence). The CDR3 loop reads CASSQDFGGQPQHF. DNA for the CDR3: TGTGCCAGCAGCCAAGATTTTGGGGGGCAGCCCCAGCATTTT.

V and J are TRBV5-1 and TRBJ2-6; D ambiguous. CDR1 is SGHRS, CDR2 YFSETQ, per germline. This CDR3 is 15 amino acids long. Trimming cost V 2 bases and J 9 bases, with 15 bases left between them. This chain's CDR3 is CASSFWGLEGNVLTF. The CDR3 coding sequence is TGCGCCAGCAGCTTCTGGGGATTGGAAGGCAACGTCCTGACTTTC.

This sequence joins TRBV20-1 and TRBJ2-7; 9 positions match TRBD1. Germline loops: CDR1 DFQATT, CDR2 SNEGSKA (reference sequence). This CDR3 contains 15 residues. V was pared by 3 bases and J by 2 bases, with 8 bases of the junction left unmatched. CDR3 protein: CSARGQGQATYEQYF. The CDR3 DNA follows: TGCAGTGCTAGGGGACAGGGACAGGCAACCTACGAGCAGTACTTC.

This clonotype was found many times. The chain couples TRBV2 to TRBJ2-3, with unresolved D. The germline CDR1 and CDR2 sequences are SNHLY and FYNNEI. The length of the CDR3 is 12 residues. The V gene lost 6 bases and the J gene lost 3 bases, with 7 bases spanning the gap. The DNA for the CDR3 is TGTGCCAGCAGACCAAATACAGATACGCAGTATTTT. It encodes CASRPNTDTQYF. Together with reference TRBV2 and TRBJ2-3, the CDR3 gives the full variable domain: EPEVTQTPSHQVTQMGQEVILRCVPISNHLYFYWYRQILGQKVEFLVSFYNNEISEKSEIFDDQFSVERPDGSNFTLKIRSTKLEDSAMYFCASRPNTDTQYFGPGTRLTVL.

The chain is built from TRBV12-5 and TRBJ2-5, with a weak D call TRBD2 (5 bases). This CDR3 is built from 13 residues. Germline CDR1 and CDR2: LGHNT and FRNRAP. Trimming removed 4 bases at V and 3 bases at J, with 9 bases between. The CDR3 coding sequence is TGTGCTAGTGGTTATCGGGGTGAAGAGACCCAGTACTTC. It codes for CASGYRGEETQYF.

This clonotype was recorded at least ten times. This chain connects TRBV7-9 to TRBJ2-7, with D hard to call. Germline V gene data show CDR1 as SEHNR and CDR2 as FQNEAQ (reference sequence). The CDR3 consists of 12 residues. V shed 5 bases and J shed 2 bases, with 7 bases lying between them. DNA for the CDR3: TGTGCCAGCAGCCCCGCGGCCTACGAGCAGTACTTC. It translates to CASSPAAYEQYF.

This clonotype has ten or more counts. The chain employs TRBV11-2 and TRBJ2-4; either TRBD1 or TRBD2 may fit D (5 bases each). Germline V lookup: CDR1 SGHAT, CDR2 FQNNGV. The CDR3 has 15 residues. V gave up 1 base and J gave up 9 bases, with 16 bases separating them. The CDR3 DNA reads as TGTGCCAGCAGCTTAGTGTGGGGGAGTTTGGGCATTCAGTACTTC. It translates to CASSLVWGSLGIQYF.

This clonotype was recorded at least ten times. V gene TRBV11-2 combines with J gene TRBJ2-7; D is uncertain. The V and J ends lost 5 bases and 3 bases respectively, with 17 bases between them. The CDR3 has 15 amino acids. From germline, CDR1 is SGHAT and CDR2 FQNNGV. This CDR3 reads CASSPVRARYYEQYF. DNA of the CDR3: TGTGCCAGCAGCCCGGTCCGGGCCCGATACTACGAGCAGTACTTC.

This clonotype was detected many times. The CDR3 reads CASSRLTSGYEQYF. In DNA, the CDR3 is TGTGCCAGCAGTCGTTTGACTAGCGGGTACGAGCAGTACTTC. V and J are TRBV12-3 or TRBV12-4 and TRBJ2-7; 10 bases align to TRBD2. V dropped 5 bases and J dropped 4; count of bases not matched to a gene: 5. This CDR3 spans 14 amino acids.

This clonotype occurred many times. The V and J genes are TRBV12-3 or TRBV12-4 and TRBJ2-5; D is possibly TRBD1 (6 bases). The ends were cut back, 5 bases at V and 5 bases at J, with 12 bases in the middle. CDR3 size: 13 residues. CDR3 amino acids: CASSVRGPETQYF. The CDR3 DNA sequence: TGTGCCAGCAGTGTCAGGGGTCCGGAGACCCAGTACTTC.

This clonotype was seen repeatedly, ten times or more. The CDR3 is CASSATGGRYEQYF. In DNA, the CDR3 is TGTGCCAGCAGTGCGACAGGGGGCAGGTACGAGCAGTACTTC. This chain joins TRBV2 and TRBJ2-7, with TRBD1 matching over 10 bases. V lost 4 bases, J lost 4 bases, and 4 bases stayed unmatched. The CDR3 is made up of 14 amino acids. The germline CDR1 and CDR2 sequences are SNHLY and FYNNEI.

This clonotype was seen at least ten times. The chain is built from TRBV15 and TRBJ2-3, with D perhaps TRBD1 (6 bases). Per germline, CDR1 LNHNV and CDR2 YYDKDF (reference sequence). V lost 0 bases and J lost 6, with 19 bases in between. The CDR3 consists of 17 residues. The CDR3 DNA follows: TGTGCCACCAGCAGAGATCACACAGGGAAGGAACGGGATACGCAGTATTTT. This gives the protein CATSRDHTGKERDTQYF. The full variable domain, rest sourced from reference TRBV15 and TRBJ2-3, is DAMVIQNPRYQVTQFGKPVTLSCSQTLNHNVMYWYQQKSSQAPKLLFHYYDKDFNNEADTPDNFQSRRPNTSFCFLDIRSPGLGDTAMYLCATSRDHTGKERDTQYFGPGTRLTVL.

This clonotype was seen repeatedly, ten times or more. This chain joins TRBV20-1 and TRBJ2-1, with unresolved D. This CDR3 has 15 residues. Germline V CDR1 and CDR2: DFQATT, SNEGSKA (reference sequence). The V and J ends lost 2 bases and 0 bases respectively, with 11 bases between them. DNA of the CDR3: TGCAGTGCTAGATATGACAAGATCTCCTACAATGAGCAGTTCTTC. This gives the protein CSARYDKISYNEQFF.

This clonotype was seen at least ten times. CDR3 coding DNA: TGTGCCAGTAGGCGACAGGCGAACACTGAAGCTTTCTTT. Its protein is CASRRQANTEAFF. The chain employs TRBV19 and TRBJ1-1, with D possibly matching TRBD1 (6 bases). Deletions cut 6 bases from V and 1 base from J, with 9 bases between. The germline CDR1 and CDR2 sequences are LNHDA and SQIVND (reference sequence). The CDR3 extends over 13 amino acids.

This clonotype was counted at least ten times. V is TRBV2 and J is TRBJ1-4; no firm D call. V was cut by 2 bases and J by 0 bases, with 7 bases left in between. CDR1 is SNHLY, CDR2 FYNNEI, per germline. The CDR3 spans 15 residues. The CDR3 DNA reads TGTGCCAGCAGTGAACAACCCACAACTAATGAAAAACTGTTTTTT. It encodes CASSEQPTTNEKLFF.

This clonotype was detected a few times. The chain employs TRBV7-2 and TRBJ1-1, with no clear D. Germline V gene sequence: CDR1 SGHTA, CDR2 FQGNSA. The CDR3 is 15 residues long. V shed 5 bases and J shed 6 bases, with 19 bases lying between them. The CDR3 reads CASSPRGLFYPEAFF. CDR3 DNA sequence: TGTGCCAGCAGCCCCAGAGGACTTTTCTACCCTGAAGCTTTCTTT. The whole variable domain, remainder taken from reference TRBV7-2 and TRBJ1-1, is GAGVSQSPSNKVTEKGKDVELRCDPISGHTALYWYRQSLGQGLEFLIYFQGNSAPDKSGLPSDRFSAERTGGSVSTLTIQRTQQEDSAVYLCASSPRGLFYPEAFFGQGTRLTVV.

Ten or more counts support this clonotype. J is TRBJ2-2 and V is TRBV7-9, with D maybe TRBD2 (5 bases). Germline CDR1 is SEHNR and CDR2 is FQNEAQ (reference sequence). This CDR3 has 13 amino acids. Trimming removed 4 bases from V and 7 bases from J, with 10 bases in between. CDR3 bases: TGTGCCAGCAGCTCCGCGGGTGGCGGGGAGCTGTTTTTT. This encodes CASSSAGGGELFF.

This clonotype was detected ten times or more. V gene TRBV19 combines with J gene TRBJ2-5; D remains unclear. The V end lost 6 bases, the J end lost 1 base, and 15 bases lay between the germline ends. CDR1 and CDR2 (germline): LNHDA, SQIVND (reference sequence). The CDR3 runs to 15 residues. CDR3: CASRFWTIRQETQYF. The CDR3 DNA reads TGTGCCAGTAGATTTTGGACGATACGCCAAGAGACCCAGTACTTC.